The 8 T cell receptor beta chains below were found in one sample sequenced in a study of beta chain features in type 1 diabetes. Expressed TCRB transcripts were sequenced because the entire RNA isolate underwent reverse transcription. Clones were read by immunoSEQ multiplex PCR, and TCRdb kept only the in-frame ones, dropping some. This table holds some 150,000 clones, 9% to 10% found once. Sequencing was done on a sample of central memory CD4+ T cells from blood. These receptors all stem from a woman in her forties in good health.

The chain couples TRBV20-1 to TRBJ2-1; tentative D call: TRBD2 (7 bases). The CDR3 runs 11 residues. Per germline, CDR1 DFQATT and CDR2 SNEGSKA (reference sequence). Trimming removed 1 base from V and 15 bases from J, with 13 bases in between. The DNA for the CDR3 is TGCAGTGCTAGAGCCCCGGGGGGCCTGTTCTTC. Translating it yields CSARAPGGLFF.

This clone was detected only a few times. This chain uses TRBV2 with TRBJ2-7; D is possibly TRBD1 (6 bases). This CDR3 is 13 amino acids long. The germline gives CDR1 SNHLY, CDR2 FYNNEI. Deletions cut 3 bases from V and 3 bases from J, with 9 bases between. The CDR3 reads CASSEGADYEQYF. DNA of the CDR3: TGTGCCAGCAGTGAGGGGGCAGACTACGAGCAGTACTTC.

J is TRBJ2-2 and V is TRBV18; D remains unclear. V lost 5 bases, J lost 5 bases, and 12 bases lay in between. CDR3 length: 14 amino acids. Germline V gives CDR1 KGHSH, CDR2 LQKENI. The CDR3 protein is CASSASPRTGELFF. CDR3 coding DNA: TGTGCCAGCTCAGCTAGTCCGAGAACCGGGGAGCTGTTTTTT.

The V call is TRBV5-4, the J call TRBJ2-3, with 12 bases fitting TRBD1. V lost 7 bases, J lost 4 bases, and 4 bases stayed unmatched. The CDR3 extends over 14 amino acids. Germline assignment: CDR1 SGHNT and CDR2 YYREEE (reference sequence). CDR3 region: CASPGDRGPDTQYF. DNA of the CDR3: TGTGCCAGCCCCGGGGACAGGGGGCCAGATACGCAGTATTTT. The whole variable domain, filled in from reference TRBV5-4 and TRBJ2-3, reads ETGVTQSPTHLIKTRGQQVTLRCSSQSGHNTVSWYQQALGQGPQFIFQYYREEENGRGNFPPRFSGLQFPNYSSELNVNALELDDSALYLCASPGDRGPDTQYFGPGTRLTVL.

V is TRBV5-5 and J is TRBJ1-1, with D perhaps TRBD1 (6 bases). This CDR3 comprises 17 residues. The germline CDR1 and CDR2 sequences are SGHKS and YYEKEE (reference sequence). Trimming shortened V by 1 base and J by 0 bases, and 16 bases separated the two germline ends. The CDR3 is CASSLLGTRRVNTEAFF. The CDR3 DNA follows: TGTGCCAGCAGCTTGTTGGGGACACGCAGGGTGAACACTGAAGCTTTCTTT.

This clone was observed a handful of times. As DNA, the CDR3 is TGTGCCAGCAGCTTTATTCGGGGGGGCTCCTACAATGAGCAGTTCTTC. Amino acids: CASSFIRGGSYNEQFF. This sequence joins TRBV13 and TRBJ2-1; 8 positions match TRBD2. The V segment lost 3 bases and the J segment 0 bases; nucleotides outside the gene matches: 4. In germline, CDR1 is PRHDT, CDR2 FYEKMQ (reference sequence). This CDR3 has 16 residues.

V usage is TRBV27 and J usage is TRBJ2-3; TRBD2 matches at 12 bases. Per the germline V gene, CDR1 is MNHEY and CDR2 is SMNVEV (reference sequence). The CDR3 is 17 residues long. The ends lost 7 bases at V and 5 bases at J; junction bases unmatched: 13. Written as DNA, the CDR3 is TGTGCCAGCACCCAAAGGACCCTAGCGGGGGGGCGAGATACGCAGTATTTT. Encoded protein: CASTQRTLAGGRDTQYF.

The chain is built from TRBV27 and TRBJ2-6; a possible D gene is TRBD2 (5 bases). The CDR3 has 13 amino acids. The V and J ends lost 7 bases and 3 bases respectively, with 7 bases between them. CDR1 and CDR2 (germline): MNHEY, SMNVEV (reference sequence). This CDR3 reads CASKRVGANVLTF. The CDR3, as DNA: TGTGCCAGCAAGAGGGTTGGGGCCAACGTCCTGACTTTC.